The 7 T cell receptor beta chains in this list originate from one sample, sequenced in a study of blood T cell repertoires in COVID-19. Sequenced by immunoSEQ multiplex PCR; TCRdb stores in-frame clones only, minus some. The data hold 95,000 to 150,000 clones, with around 80% observed a single time. Sequencing was carried out using peripheral blood. The receptor source for this set is a man aged 55 to 69 with active or convalescent COVID-19.

This clone showed up just once. The genes are TRBV18 and TRBJ1-1; possibly TRBD1 for D (5 bases). Germline V lookup: CDR1 KGHSH, CDR2 LQKENI. The CDR3 runs 17 residues. The V end was cut by 3 bases, the J end by 0 bases, with 17 bases between. As DNA, the CDR3 is TGTGCCAGCTCACCTCTACGGGGGTCGGGGATGAACACTGAAGCTTTCTTT. Protein sequence: CASSPLRGSGMNTEAFF.

The chain uses TRBV3-1 (or the pseudogene TRBV3-2) and TRBJ2-3, with a tentative D call TRBD2 (7 bases). The V and J ends lost 4 bases and 14 bases respectively, with 16 bases between them. This CDR3 comprises 12 residues. In germline, CDR1 is LGHDT, CDR2 YNNKEL (reference sequence). The CDR3 spells CASSPQGTTMYF. The CDR3 DNA reads as TGTGCCAGCAGCCCCCAGGGGACTACGATGTATTTT.

This clone was seen a handful of times. The chain is built from TRBV10-3 and TRBJ1-1; D might be TRBD1 (5 bases). V lost 6 bases to trimming and J lost 7 bases, with 12 bases between them. This CDR3 is 12 amino acids long. Germline V gene data show CDR1 as ENHRY and CDR2 as SYGVKD. The CDR3 here is CAIRADSDEAFF. For the CDR3, the DNA is TGTGCCATCAGGGCCGACAGCGATGAAGCTTTCTTT.

J is TRBJ2-1 and V is TRBV27, with a tentative D call TRBD2 (5 bases). The CDR3 runs to 15 residues. V lost 3 bases and J 4 bases, leaving 13 bases between the germline ends. The germline V gene has CDR1 MNHEY and CDR2 SMNVEV (reference sequence). CDR3 sequence reads: CASSFFSGNYNEQFF. Written as DNA, the CDR3 is TGTGCCAGCAGTTTTTTTTCGGGGAATTACAATGAGCAGTTCTTC.

This clone was counted between two and nine times. The chain has TRBV6-5 and TRBJ1-5; 7 nucleotides align to TRBD1. Germline CDR1 MNHEY, CDR2 SVGAGI. The CDR3 runs 14 residues. Germline trimming cut 6 bases from V and 6 bases from J; bases unmatched to any gene: 8. CDR3 amino acids: CASSLTGAGQPQHF. The CDR3 nucleotides are TGTGCCAGCAGCCTTACAGGGGCTGGTCAGCCCCAGCATTTT.

As for this clone: An end of the junction differs from the germline gene, which may be a read error. The chain combines TRBV28 with TRBJ1-2; the D is unclear. CDR3 length: 14 residues. Per germline, CDR1 MDHEN and CDR2 SYDVKM. The CDR3 sequence: CVSSLLIGPYGYTF. As DNA, the CDR3 is TGTGTCAGCAGTTTATTAATCGGTCCGTATGGCTACACCTTC.

The gene calls are TRBV4-2 and TRBJ2-3; 9 bases are shared with TRBD2. The CDR3 consists of 19 residues. V gave up 1 base and J gave up 2 bases; unmatched junction bases: 13. Germline CDR1 reads LGHNA; CDR2 reads YNFKEQ. The CDR3, as DNA: TGTGCCAGCAGCCAAGTACTAGCGGGTCTTAGTACTGACACAGATACGCAGTATTTT. Translation gives CASSQVLAGLSTDTDTQYF.